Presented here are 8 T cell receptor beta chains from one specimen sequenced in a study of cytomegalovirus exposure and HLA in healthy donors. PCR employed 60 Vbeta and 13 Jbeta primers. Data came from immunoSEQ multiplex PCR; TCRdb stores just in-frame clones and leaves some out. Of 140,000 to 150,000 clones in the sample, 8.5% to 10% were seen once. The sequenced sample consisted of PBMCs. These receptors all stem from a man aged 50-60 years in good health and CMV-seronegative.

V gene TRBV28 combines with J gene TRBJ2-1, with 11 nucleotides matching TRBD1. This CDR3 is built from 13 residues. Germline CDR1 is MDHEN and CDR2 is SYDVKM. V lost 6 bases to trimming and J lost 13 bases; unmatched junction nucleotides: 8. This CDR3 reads CASSLGQGVTQFF. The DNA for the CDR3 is TGTGCCAGCAGCCTGGGACAGGGGGTCACCCAGTTCTTC.

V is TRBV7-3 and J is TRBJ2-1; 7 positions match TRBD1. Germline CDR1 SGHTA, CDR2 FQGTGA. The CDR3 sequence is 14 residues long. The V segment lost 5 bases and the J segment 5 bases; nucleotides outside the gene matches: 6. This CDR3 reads CASSQGQEHNEQFF. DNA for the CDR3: TGTGCCAGCAGCCAAGGACAGGAGCACAATGAGCAGTTCTTC.

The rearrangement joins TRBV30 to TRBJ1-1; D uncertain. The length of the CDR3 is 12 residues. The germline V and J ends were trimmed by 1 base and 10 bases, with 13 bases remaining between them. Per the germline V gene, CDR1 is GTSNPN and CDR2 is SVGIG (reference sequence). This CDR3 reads CAWSASGQRAFF. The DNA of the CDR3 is TGTGCCTGGAGTGCGAGCGGGCAGCGAGCTTTCTTT.

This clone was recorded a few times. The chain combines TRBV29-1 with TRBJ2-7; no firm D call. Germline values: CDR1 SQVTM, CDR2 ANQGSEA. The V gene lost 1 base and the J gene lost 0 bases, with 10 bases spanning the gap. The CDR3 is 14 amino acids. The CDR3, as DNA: TGCAGCGTTGAAGGTGAGGCCTCCTCCTACGAGCAGTACTTC. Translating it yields CSVEGEASSYEQYF.

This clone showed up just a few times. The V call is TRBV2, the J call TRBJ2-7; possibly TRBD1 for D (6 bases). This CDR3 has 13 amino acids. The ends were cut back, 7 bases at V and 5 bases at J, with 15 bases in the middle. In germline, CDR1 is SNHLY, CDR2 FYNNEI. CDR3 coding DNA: TGTGCCAGCATTTCACAGGGTTTAGACGAGCAGTACTTC. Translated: CASISQGLDEQYF.

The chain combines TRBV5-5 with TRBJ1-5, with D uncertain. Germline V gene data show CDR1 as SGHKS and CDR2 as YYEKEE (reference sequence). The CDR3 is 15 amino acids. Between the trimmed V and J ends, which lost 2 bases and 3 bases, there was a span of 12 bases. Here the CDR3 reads CASSLAGSYNQPQHF. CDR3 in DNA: TGTGCCAGCAGCTTAGCGGGATCGTACAATCAGCCCCAGCATTTT.

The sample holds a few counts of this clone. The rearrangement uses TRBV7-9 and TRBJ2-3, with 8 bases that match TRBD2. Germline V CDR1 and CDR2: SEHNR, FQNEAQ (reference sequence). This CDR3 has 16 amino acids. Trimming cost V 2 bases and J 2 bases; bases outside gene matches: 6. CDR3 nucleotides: TGTGCCAGCAGCTTATCAGCGGGAGCCTCCACAGATACGCAGTATTTT. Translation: CASSLSAGASTDTQYF.

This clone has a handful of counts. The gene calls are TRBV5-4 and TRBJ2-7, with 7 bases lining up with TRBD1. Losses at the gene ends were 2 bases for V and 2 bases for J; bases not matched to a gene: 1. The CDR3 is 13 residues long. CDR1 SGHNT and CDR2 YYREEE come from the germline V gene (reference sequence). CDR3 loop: CASSFDRAYEQYF. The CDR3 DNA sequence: TGTGCCAGCAGCTTCGACAGGGCCTACGAGCAGTACTTC. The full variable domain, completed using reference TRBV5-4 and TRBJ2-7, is ETGVTQSPTHLIKTRGQQVTLRCSSQSGHNTVSWYQQALGQGPQFIFQYYREEENGRGNFPPRFSGLQFPNYSSELNVNALELDDSALYLCASSFDRAYEQYFGPGTRLTVT.